This TCR beta chain came from a study of cytomegalovirus exposure and HLA in healthy donors. Findings and limits, study-wide: The classifier was said to identify cytomegalovirus status with high specificity and sensitivity. The study recorded 150 to 200 TCR beta chains that were cytomegalovirus-associated. Specificity of three CMV-associated chains for CMV antigens was verified in vitro. First-cohort TCR clusters were later found to tend to co-occur in the 120 or so validation repertoires.

The assay was immunoSEQ multiplex PCR, and TCRdb's table has in-frame clones only and misses some. The sample carries around 260,000 clones, roughly 88% recorded once. This CDR3 is built from 12 residues. Trimming removed 5 bases from V and 12 bases from J, with 14 bases in between. Germline V gene data show CDR1 as SEHNR and CDR2 as FQNEAQ (reference sequence). Points on this clone: Antigen: not known.

Specimen: PBMCs. The receptor comes from a woman in her twenties or thirties in good health and CMV-seronegative. The chain carries TRBV7-9 and TRBJ2-1; D is perhaps TRBD2 (5 bases). CDR3 residues: CASSTVTAGQFF. CDR3 DNA sequence: TGTGCCAGCAGCACCGTAACGGCGGGGCAGTTCTTC.